A single TCR beta chain is shown here with its context. The antigen remains unidentified. The data originate from a study of blood T cells in healthy people across ages. Overall study results and limits: Diversity of TCR beta correlated strongly with naive T cell percentage. Donor CMV status, an unknown factor, possibly confounded changes in expanded clonotypes. Without sorted subsets, naive and antigen-experienced compartments could not be conclusively compared.

For the second PCR, which ran for about 7 to 12 cycles, a sample-barcoded 5' primer and a J-beta primer mix were used. A 12-random-nucleotide template-switch adaptor tagged each cDNA molecule. TCRdb independently ran MiXCR on the 5' RACE reads; one entry per CDR3 protein. The data contain 650,000 to 1,000,000 distinct CDR3 sequences, around 34% of them singletons. V was pared by 8 bases and J by 7 bases, with 21 bases between. CDR3 size: 14 residues. Sequencing used blood. This chain connects TRBV12-3 or TRBV12-4 to TRBJ2-7; the D call may be TRBD1 or TRBD2 (5 bases each). The sequence derives from a man between 18 and 35 years old in good health. Here the CDR3 reads CASGTGTLSHEQYF. In DNA, the CDR3 is TGTGCCAGCGGGACCGGGACCTTGAGTCATGAGCAGTACTTC.